This T cell receptor (beta chain) derives from a study of Ad26.COV2.S vaccination and SARS-CoV-2 variants (dated by TCRdb to the early 2020s). Notes on the research overall: Vaccine-arm donors came from COV1001, a multicentre, randomized, double-blind, placebo-controlled phase I-IIa trial of Ad26.COV2.S in healthy adults. Ad26.COV2.S was given intramuscularly at 5x10^10 or 1x10^11 viral particles, as a single shot or as two shots 56 days apart. Sequencing of the TCRbeta repertoire served to evaluate the specificity and breadth of SARS-CoV-2-reactive T cell receptors following Ad26.COV2.S vaccination. The TCR-sequenced set comprised approximately 30 samples: around 20 Ad26.COV2.S vaccine recipients, 5 placebo recipients and 8 SARS-CoV-2 convalescent individuals. Trial participants were randomized into five groups of five, in which low-dose or high-dose Ad26.COV2.S was given once or twice, or placebo was given on both occasions. Blinding of investigators to trial group allocation was maintained during experiments and outcome assessment.

As regards this clone: Its cognate antigen has yet to be identified. No quality values exist for individual bases; no much larger clone is one base distant.

Broad study findings and their caveats: The study was not powered for comparison of responses between vaccine doses or regimens. Higher spike-specific TCR breadth was observed in Ad26.COV2.S recipients than in placebo recipients (P = 0.0014). Comparable non-spike TCR breadth was observed between vaccine and placebo recipients, consistent with only spike being contained in the vaccine. Substantial breadth of spike-specific CD8+ and CD4+ T cell responses was reported after vaccination. The authors noted that total T cell responses may have been underestimated by the TCR breadth and depth analyses.

According to the study, the label for this sample's treatment or condition signals: roughly 19 received Ad26.COV2.S at low or high dose, single or two shots; 5 received placebo; per-sample allocation not given. For vaccine and placebo recipients, the sequenced repertoires came from samples collected on day 63 after the first injection. Between 29 July and 7 August 2020, Cohort 1b enrolled 20 to 30 adults aged 18-55 years at one site in Boston, USA. Ad26.COV2.S consisted of a replication-incompetent adenovirus type 26 vector by which a prefusion-stabilized SARS-CoV-2 spike protein from the original Wuhan strain was expressed. The CDR3 numbers 13 residues from cysteine through phenylalanine. The only DNA kept is the CDR3, 39 bases in frame from the first base. Via the germline V gene, CDR1 is MDHEN and CDR2 SYDVKM. V is pared back by 3 bases and J by 9 bases, with 13 bases lying between the germline termini.

The immunoSEQ Assay was used to sequence TCRbeta CDR3 regions. After extraction, genomic DNA underwent amplification by bias-controlled multiplex PCR, followed by high-throughput sequencing. The source study handled its data this way. Collapsing and filtering of sequences were performed to quantify the absolute abundance of each unique TCRbeta CDR3 region. T cell fraction was estimated by normalizing TCRbeta template counts to usable DNA, which was measured by amplifying reference genes present in all nucleated cells. Repertoire TCRs were annotated as SARS-CoV-2-specific when V gene, CDR3 amino acid sequence and J gene were exactly matched to a known reactive TCR set. The reference SARS-CoV-2 TCR set was derived from MIRA and filtered for enrichment in COVID-19-positive ImmuneCODE repertoires, a step that removed public or cross-reactive TCRs. Using the MIRA antigens, annotated TCRs were further analysed by specific ORF or by position within an ORF. Breadth was defined as the number of annotated unique rearrangements divided by the total number of unique productive rearrangements, and depth was defined as the summed frequency of the annotated unique rearrangements. Two-sided Wilcoxon rank-sum tests were applied when comparing TCR breadth between groups. TCRdb re-hosts the immuneACCESS table, in-frame sequences only. Its copies lack some clones; in the studies checked, an unresolved V gene accounts for under half of them, and the cause for the rest is not known. V and J calls plus clone size are reproduced from that table; the DNA served to infer D and trimming. The sample table holds around 450,000 clones, of which 89% were seen once. 2% to 3% of the sample comes from the top ten.

This chain is built from TRBV28 and TRBJ2-3; confidence is insufficient to name the D gene. The source of this sequence is a person between 18 and 59 years old who received the Ad26.COV2.S COVID-19 vaccine or a placebo. Sequenced material: peripheral blood, taken in a trial of Ad26.COV2.S vaccine versus placebo. The DNA is as follows: TGTGCCAGCAGTTTGGGTACCACCAGGACGCAGTATTTT. This is translated as CASSLGTTRTQYF. The reference TRBV28 and TRBJ2-3 proteins fill in what lies around the CDR3, so the full variable domain reads DVKVTQSSRYLVKRTGEKVFLECVQDMDHENMFWYRQDPGLGLRLIYFSYDVKMKEKGDIPEGYSVSREKKERFSLILESASTNQTSMYLCASSLGTTRTQYFGPGTRLTVL.